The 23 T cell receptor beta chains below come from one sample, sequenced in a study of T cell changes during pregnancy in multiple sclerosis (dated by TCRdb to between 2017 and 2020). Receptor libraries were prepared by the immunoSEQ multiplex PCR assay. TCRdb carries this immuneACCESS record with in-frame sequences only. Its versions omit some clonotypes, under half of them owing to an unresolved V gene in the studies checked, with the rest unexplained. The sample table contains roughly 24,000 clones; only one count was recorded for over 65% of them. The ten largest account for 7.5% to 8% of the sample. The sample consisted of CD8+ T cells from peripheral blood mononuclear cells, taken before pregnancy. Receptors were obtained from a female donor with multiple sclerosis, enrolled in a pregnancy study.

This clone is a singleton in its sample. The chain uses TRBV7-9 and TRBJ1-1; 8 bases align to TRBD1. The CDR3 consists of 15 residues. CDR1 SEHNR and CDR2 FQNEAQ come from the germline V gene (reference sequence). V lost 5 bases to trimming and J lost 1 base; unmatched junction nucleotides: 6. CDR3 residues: CASSAGDRRNTEAFF. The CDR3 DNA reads TGTGCCAGCAGCGCCGGGGACAGGAGGAACACTGAAGCTTTCTTT.

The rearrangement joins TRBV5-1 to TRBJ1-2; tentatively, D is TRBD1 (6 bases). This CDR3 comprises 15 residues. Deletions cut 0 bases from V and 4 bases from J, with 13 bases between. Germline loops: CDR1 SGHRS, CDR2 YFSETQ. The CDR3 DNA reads TGCGCCAGCAGCTTGGATAACAGGGCCGCCTATGGCTACACCTTC. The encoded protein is CASSLDNRAAYGYTF.

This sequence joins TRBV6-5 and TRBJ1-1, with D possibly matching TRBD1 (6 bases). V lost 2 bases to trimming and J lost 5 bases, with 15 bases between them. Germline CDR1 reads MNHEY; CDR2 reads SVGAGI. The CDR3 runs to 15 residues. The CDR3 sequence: CASSYGQGPGTEAFF. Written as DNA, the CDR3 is TGTGCCAGCAGTTACGGGCAGGGGCCGGGAACTGAAGCTTTCTTT.

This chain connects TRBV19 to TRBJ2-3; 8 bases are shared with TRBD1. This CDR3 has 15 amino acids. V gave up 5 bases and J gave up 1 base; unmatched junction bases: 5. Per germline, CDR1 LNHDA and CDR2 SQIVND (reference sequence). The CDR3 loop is CASSARGRGTDTQYF. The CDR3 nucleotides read TGTGCCAGTAGTGCCAGGGGGCGGGGCACAGATACGCAGTATTTT.

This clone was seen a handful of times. Written as DNA, the CDR3 is TGTGCCAGCAGTGACAGGAACACTGAAGCTTTCTTT. Its protein is CASSDRNTEAFF. The chain carries TRBV28 and TRBJ1-1, with a tentative D call TRBD1 (5 bases). This CDR3 region has 12 residues. Germline-derived CDR1 and CDR2 are MDHEN and SYDVKM. V lost 5 bases to trimming and J lost 1 base, with 5 bases between them.

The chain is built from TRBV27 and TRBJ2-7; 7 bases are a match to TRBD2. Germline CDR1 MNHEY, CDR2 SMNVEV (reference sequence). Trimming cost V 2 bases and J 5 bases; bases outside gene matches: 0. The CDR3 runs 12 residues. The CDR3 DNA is TGTGCCAGCAGTTTAGGGGGGGACGAGCAGTACTTC. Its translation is CASSLGGDEQYF.

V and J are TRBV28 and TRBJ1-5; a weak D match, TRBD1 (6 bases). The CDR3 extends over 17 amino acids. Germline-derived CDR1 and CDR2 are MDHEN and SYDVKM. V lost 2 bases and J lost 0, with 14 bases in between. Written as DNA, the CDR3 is TGTGCCAGCAGTTTAGGTCAGGGGACGTATAGCAATCAGCCCCAGCATTTT. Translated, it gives CASSLGQGTYSNQPQHF.

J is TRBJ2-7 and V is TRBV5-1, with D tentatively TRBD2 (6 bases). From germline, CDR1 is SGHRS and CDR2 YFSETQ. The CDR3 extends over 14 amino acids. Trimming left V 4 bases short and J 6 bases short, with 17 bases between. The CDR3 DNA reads TGCGCCAGCAGCACCTATTCGACTAGTGCCGAGCAGTACTTC. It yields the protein CASSTYSTSAEQYF.

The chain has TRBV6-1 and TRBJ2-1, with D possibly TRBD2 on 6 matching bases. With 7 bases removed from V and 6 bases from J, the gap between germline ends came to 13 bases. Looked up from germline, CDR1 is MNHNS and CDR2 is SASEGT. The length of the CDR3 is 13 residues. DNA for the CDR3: TGTGCCAGCAAGCCAGCGGGCGGCAATGAGCAGTTCTTC. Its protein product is CASKPAGGNEQFF.

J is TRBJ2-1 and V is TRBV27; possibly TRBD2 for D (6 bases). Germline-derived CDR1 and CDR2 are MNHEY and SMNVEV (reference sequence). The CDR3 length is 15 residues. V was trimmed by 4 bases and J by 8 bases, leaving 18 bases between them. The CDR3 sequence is CASSSPDYLGYEQFF. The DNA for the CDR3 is TGTGCCAGCAGTTCCCCGGACTATCTTGGCTATGAGCAGTTCTTC.

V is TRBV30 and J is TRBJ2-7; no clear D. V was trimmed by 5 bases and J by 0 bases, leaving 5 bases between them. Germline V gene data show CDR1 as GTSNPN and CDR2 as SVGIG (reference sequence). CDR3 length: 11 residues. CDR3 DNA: TGTGCCTGGGCTAACTCCTACGAGCAGTACTTC. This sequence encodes CAWANSYEQYF.

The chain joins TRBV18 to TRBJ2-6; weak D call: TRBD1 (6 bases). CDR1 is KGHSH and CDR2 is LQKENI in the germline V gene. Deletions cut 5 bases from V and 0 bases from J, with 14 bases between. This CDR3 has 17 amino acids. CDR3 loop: CASSGGLLSSGANVLTF. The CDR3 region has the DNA TGTGCCAGCTCAGGGGGCCTACTGAGCTCTGGGGCCAACGTCCTGACTTTC.

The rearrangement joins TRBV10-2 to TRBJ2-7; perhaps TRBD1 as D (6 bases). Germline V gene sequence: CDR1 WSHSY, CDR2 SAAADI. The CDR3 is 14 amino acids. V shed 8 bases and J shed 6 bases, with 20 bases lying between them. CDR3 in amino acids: CASLGWDTLSEQYF. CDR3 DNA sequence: TGCGCCAGCCTGGGGTGGGACACCTTGAGCGAGCAGTACTTC.

CDR3 sequence: CASSLRLDSTDTQYF. CDR3 DNA: TGTGCCAGCAGCTTAAGACTAGACAGCACAGATACGCAGTATTTT. This rearrangement joins TRBV13 to TRBJ2-3, with a weak D call TRBD2 (6 bases). V was trimmed by 2 bases and J by 0 bases, leaving 9 bases between them. The CDR3 length is 15 residues. Germline CDR1 and CDR2: PRHDT and FYEKMQ (reference sequence).

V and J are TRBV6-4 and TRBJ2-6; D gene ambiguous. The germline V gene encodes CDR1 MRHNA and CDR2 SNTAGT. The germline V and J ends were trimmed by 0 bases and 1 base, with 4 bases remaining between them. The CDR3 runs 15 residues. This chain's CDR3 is CASSDSQSGANVLTF. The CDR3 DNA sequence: TGTGCCAGCAGTGACTCACAATCTGGGGCCAACGTCCTGACTTTC.

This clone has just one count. The CDR3 region has the DNA TGTGCCAGCTCTACGGGACTAGCGGGAGCGGGGGACAATGAGCAGTTCTTC. It translates to CASSTGLAGAGDNEQFF. The chain is built from TRBV18 and TRBJ2-1; 14 nucleotides line up with TRBD2. The CDR3 runs to 17 residues. Trimming at V came to 6 bases and at J to 5 bases, leaving 9 bases not matched to a gene. Germline CDR1 KGHSH, CDR2 LQKENI. Full variable domain (rest looked up from reference TRBV18 and TRBJ2-1): NAGVMQNPRHLVRRRGQEARLRCSPMKGHSHVYWYRQLPEEGLKFMVYLQKENIIDESGMPKERFSAEFPKEGPSILRIQQVVRGDSAAYFCASSTGLAGAGDNEQFFGPGTRLTVL.

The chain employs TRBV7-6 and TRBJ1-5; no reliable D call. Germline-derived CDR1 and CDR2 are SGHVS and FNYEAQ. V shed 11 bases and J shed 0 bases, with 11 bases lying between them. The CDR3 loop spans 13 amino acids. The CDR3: CACGRDSNQPQHF. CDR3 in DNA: TGTGCCTGCGGACGGGATAGCAATCAGCCCCAGCATTTT.

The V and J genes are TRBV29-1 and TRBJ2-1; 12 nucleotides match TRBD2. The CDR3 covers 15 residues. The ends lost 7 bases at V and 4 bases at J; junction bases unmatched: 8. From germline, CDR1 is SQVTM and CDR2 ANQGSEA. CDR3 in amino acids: CSGKQGLAGYNEQFF. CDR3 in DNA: TGCAGCGGGAAACAGGGACTAGCGGGTTACAATGAGCAGTTCTTC.

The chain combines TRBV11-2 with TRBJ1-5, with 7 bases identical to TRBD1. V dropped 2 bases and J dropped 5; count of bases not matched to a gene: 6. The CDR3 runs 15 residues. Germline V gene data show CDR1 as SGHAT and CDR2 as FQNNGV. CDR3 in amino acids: CASSLRGRRDQPQHF. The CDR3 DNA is TGTGCCAGCAGCTTAAGGGGGCGCAGAGATCAGCCCCAGCATTTT.

CDR3 amino acids: CASSPIGSSDNEQFF. CDR3 DNA: TGTGCCAGCTCACCTATCGGGAGTTCGGACAATGAGCAGTTCTTC. This rearrangement joins TRBV18 to TRBJ2-1, with D possibly matching TRBD2 (6 bases). Germline-derived CDR1 and CDR2 are KGHSH and LQKENI. V gave up 3 bases and J gave up 5 bases, with 14 bases separating them. The CDR3 spans 15 residues.

DNA for the CDR3: TGTGCCAGCACCTGGACAGGGTTGAATGAGCAGTTCTTC. Encoded protein: CASTWTGLNEQFF. V is TRBV6-1 and J is TRBJ2-1, with TRBD1 matching over 8 bases. This CDR3 is 13 amino acids long. CDR1 and CDR2 (germline): MNHNS, SASEGT. J gave up 7 bases and V 7 bases, and 6 bases lay outside the gene matches.

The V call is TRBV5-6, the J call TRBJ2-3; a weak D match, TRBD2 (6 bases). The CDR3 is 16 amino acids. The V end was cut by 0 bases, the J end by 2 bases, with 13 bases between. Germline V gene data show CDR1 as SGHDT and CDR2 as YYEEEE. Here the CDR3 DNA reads TGTGCCAGCAGCTTGGTTTCCCAGCGGGTCACAGATACGCAGTATTTT. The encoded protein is CASSLVSQRVTDTQYF.

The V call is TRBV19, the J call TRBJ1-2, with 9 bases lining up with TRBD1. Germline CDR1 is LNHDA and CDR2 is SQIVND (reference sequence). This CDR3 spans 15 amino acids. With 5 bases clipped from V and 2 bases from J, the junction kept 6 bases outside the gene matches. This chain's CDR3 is CASSWTGVANYGYTF. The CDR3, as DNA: TGTGCCAGTAGTTGGACAGGGGTAGCCAACTATGGCTACACCTTC.